The 29 T cell receptor beta chains below come from one sample, sequenced in a study of PD-1 blockade in classical Hodgkin lymphoma. The time point denotes: cycle 4 day 1 (C4D1), after six to seven weeks of nivolumab. Every single patient, without exception, relapsed after autologous stem cell transplantation, and brentuximab vedotin exposure varied. Profiling relied on immunoSEQ multiplex PCR, and the TCRdb table lists in-frame clones only, not all of them. This sample has 100,000 or so clones, with around nine tenths found just once. The specimen was peripheral blood mononuclear cells (PBMCs), collected before the fourth cycle of nivolumab. Source of these receptors: a human donor with classical Hodgkin lymphoma.

The chain links TRBV6-5 to TRBJ2-7; either TRBD1 or TRBD2 may fit D (5 bases each). The CDR3 sequence is 15 residues long. Trimming shortened V by 4 bases and J by 0 bases, and 13 bases separated the two germline ends. Per germline, CDR1 MNHEY and CDR2 SVGAGI. CDR3 protein: CASSSGTESSYEQYF. The CDR3 nucleotides read TGTGCCAGCAGTTCCGGGACCGAGAGCTCCTACGAGCAGTACTTC.

The chain recombines TRBV10-3 with TRBJ2-1; no reliable D call. This CDR3 spans 12 amino acids. Trimming took 3 bases from V and 6 from J, leaving 6 bases between them. CDR1 and CDR2 (germline): ENHRY, SYGVKD. CDR3 DNA: TGTGCCATCAGTGACCAGGCCAATGAGCAGTTCTTC. Protein: CAISDQANEQFF.

The chain recombines TRBV10-3 with TRBJ1-2, with D possibly being TRBD1 (6 bases). Germline values: CDR1 ENHRY, CDR2 SYGVKD. This CDR3 has 13 residues. V was shortened by 6 bases and J by 4 bases, with 12 bases between the two germline ends. The CDR3 coding sequence is TGTGCCATCAGCACCGGGACACCCTATGGCTACACCTTC. Its protein is CAISTGTPYGYTF.

The rearrangement uses TRBV9 and TRBJ2-2; 10 bases fit TRBD2. After removal of 3 bases from V and 4 bases from J, the junction contained 9 bases not matched to a gene. Germline-derived CDR1 and CDR2 are SGDLS and YYNGEE. The CDR3 extends over 17 amino acids. CDR3 region: CASSGASGRAGTGELFF. For the CDR3, the DNA is TGTGCCAGCAGCGGTGCCAGCGGGAGGGCGGGCACCGGGGAGCTGTTTTTT. Full variable domain (missing parts from reference TRBV9 and TRBJ2-2): DSGVTQTPKHLITATGQRVTLRCSPRSGDLSVYWYQQSLDQGLQFLIQYYNGEERAKGNILERFSAQQFPDLHSELNLSSLELGDSALYFCASSGASGRAGTGELFFGEGSRLTVL.

The table lists this clone with a count of one. The chain combines TRBV30 with TRBJ1-2; the match to TRBD1 covers 8 bases. V shed 4 bases, J shed 7 bases, and the junction held 8 bases outside the gene matches. Germline assignment: CDR1 GTSNPN and CDR2 SVGIG (reference sequence). This CDR3 is built from 13 residues. CDR3 sequence: CAWTSKTGAGYTF. For the CDR3, the DNA is TGTGCCTGGACTTCTAAGACAGGGGCTGGCTACACCTTC.

This clone has a single count. This chain connects TRBV28 to TRBJ2-7; TRBD2 aligns across 8 bases. CDR1 is MDHEN and CDR2 is SYDVKM in the germline V gene. CDR3 length: 16 residues. V was clipped by 6 bases and J by 4 bases; unmatched bases: 14. The CDR3 here is CASSPLVGLGIYEQYF. The CDR3, as DNA: TGTGCCAGCAGCCCCCTCGTGGGACTAGGTATATACGAGCAGTACTTC. The complete variable domain, with remaining parts taken from reference TRBV28 and TRBJ2-7, reads DVKVTQSSRYLVKRTGEKVFLECVQDMDHENMFWYRQDPGLGLRLIYFSYDVKMKEKGDIPEGYSVSREKKERFSLILESASTNQTSMYLCASSPLVGLGIYEQYFGPGTRLTVT.

The chain uses TRBV7-9 and TRBJ2-7; 8 nucleotides line up with TRBD1. Germline CDR1 and CDR2: SEHNR and FQNEAQ (reference sequence). V lost 2 bases, J lost 5 bases, and 5 bases stayed unmatched. This CDR3 comprises 14 residues. CDR3 DNA: TGTGCCAGCAGCTTACGAGACAGGGGTAACGAGCAGTACTTC. This gives the protein CASSLRDRGNEQYF.

This clone was recorded only once. The rearrangement uses TRBV7-2 and TRBJ2-2, with 11 bases aligning to TRBD2. With 5 bases clipped from V and 6 bases from J, the junction kept 14 bases outside the gene matches. This CDR3 is 18 amino acids long. CDR1 and CDR2 from the germline V gene are SGHTA and FQGNSA. The CDR3 protein is CASSLSPGTSGRSGELFF. The DNA for the CDR3 is TGTGCCAGCAGCCTTAGTCCGGGCACTAGCGGGAGATCCGGGGAGCTGTTTTTT.

The chain uses TRBV16 and TRBJ2-7, with D unclear. Trimming shortened V by 10 bases and J by 6 bases, and 16 bases separated the two germline ends. Germline V gene sequence: CDR1 KGHSY, CDR2 FQNENV. There are 12 residues in the CDR3. CDR3 protein: CATSLAYSEQYF. The DNA of the CDR3 is TGTGCCACCTCCCTCGCGTACTCCGAGCAGTACTTC.

The V and J genes are TRBV7-9 and TRBJ2-3; TRBD2 aligns across 8 bases. CDR3 length: 15 amino acids. V trimming: 5 bases; J trimming: 4 bases; junction bases outside the gene matches: 8. CDR1 is SEHNR, CDR2 FQNEAQ, per germline (reference sequence). In nucleotides, the CDR3 is TGTGCCAGCAGCGAGAGCGGGAGAGCTTCAGATACGCAGTATTTT. It specifies CASSESGRASDTQYF.

A single count supports this clone. This chain links TRBV9 with TRBJ1-2; D not resolved. Germline V lookup: CDR1 SGDLS, CDR2 YYNGEE. CDR3 length equals 14 residues. The germline V and J ends were trimmed by 0 bases and 4 bases, with 10 bases remaining between them. CDR3 in DNA: TGTGCCAGCAGCGTAGGACCGGCAGGCTATGGCTACACCTTC. It is translated as CASSVGPAGYGYTF.

CDR3 coding DNA: TGTGCCAGCAGTGAAGCCTGGGAAGCGGGTGGCTACACCTTC. It yields the protein CASSEAWEAGGYTF. The chain uses TRBV6-1 and TRBJ1-2; no reliable D call. This CDR3 has 14 residues. The germline V gene has CDR1 MNHNS and CDR2 SASEGT. V lost 0 bases and J lost 7, with 12 bases in between.

CDR3 sequence reads: CASSDIPGSACYF. CDR3 sequence (DNA): TGTGCCAGCAGTGATATCCCGGGATCGGCCTGTTACTTC. V is TRBV27 and J is TRBJ2-5; D might be TRBD2 (5 bases). Germline values: CDR1 MNHEY, CDR2 SMNVEV (reference sequence). The V gene lost 5 bases and the J gene lost 14 bases, with 21 bases spanning the gap. This CDR3 is built from 13 residues.

The CDR3 sequence: CASSPPGTTNTGELFF. The CDR3 DNA follows: TGTGCCAGCTCACCACCTGGGACAACGAACACCGGGGAGCTGTTTTTT. The chain carries TRBV18 and TRBJ2-2; D might be TRBD1 (6 bases). This CDR3 has 16 amino acids. The germline V gene has CDR1 KGHSH and CDR2 LQKENI. Trimming shortened V by 0 bases and J by 0 bases, and 8 bases separated the two germline ends.

This clone appeared a few times. CDR3 bases: TGTGCCACCCTGGACAGGGGAAATCAGCCCCAGCATTTT. Translation: CATLDRGNQPQHF. The chain combines TRBV10-3 with TRBJ1-5; 9 bases map to TRBD1. Germline CDR1 ENHRY, CDR2 SYGVKD. This CDR3 region has 13 residues. Unmatched junction bases numbered 5, after V lost 10 bases and J lost 4 bases.

This chain links TRBV4-3 with TRBJ2-1, with D perhaps given as TRBD1 or TRBD2 (5 bases each). The CDR3 covers 13 residues. CDR1 and CDR2 (germline): LGHNA, YSLEER. V was clipped by 4 bases and J by 7 bases, with 11 bases between them. This CDR3 is CASSPGPWNEQFF. The CDR3 DNA reads as TGCGCCAGCAGCCCGGGACCTTGGAATGAGCAGTTCTTC.

V usage is TRBV2 and J usage is TRBJ2-7; D may be TRBD1 (8 bases). CDR3 length: 10 residues. CDR1 is SNHLY and CDR2 is FYNNEI in the germline V gene. Trimming removed 8 bases at V and 12 bases at J, with 14 bases between. Here the CDR3 reads CASGEGQAYF. For the CDR3, the DNA is TGTGCCAGCGGGGAGGGACAGGCGTACTTC.

The rearrangement joins TRBV6-1 to TRBJ2-1; maybe TRBD1 (6 bases). Deletions cut 7 bases from V and 6 bases from J, with 16 bases between. The germline V gene has CDR1 MNHNS and CDR2 SASEGT. The CDR3 has 14 amino acids. CDR3 nucleotide sequence: TGTGCCAGCACCGACAGGACGGGCTTCAATGAGCAGTTCTTC. This codes for CASTDRTGFNEQFF.

J is TRBJ1-5 and V is TRBV25-1; 9 bases are a match to TRBD1. V trimming: 5 bases; J trimming: 1 base; junction bases outside the gene matches: 3. Germline V gene sequence: CDR1 MGHDK, CDR2 SYGVNS. This CDR3 has 15 amino acids. The CDR3, as DNA: TGTGCCAGCAGTCCGACAGGGGGAAGCAATCAGCCCCAGCATTTT. Translating it yields CASSPTGGSNQPQHF.

The J gene is TRBJ2-7, the V gene TRBV11-2; D is undetermined. Germline V lookup: CDR1 SGHAT, CDR2 FQNNGV. The V end lost 0 bases, the J end lost 0 bases, and 18 bases lay between the germline ends. CDR3 length equals 18 residues. CDR3 DNA sequence: TGTGCCAGCAGCTTAGAATACCCCGAACCAACAAACTCCTACGAGCAGTACTTC. Translation gives CASSLEYPEPTNSYEQYF. The whole variable domain, remainder taken from reference TRBV11-2 and TRBJ2-7, is EAGVAQSPRYKIIEKRQSVAFWCNPISGHATLYWYQQILGQGPKLLIQFQNNGVVDDSQLPKDRFSAERLKGVDSTLKIQPAKLEDSAVYLCASSLEYPEPTNSYEQYFGPGTRLTVT.

J is TRBJ2-3 and V is TRBV5-4; D is possibly TRBD1 or TRBD2 (5 bases each). The length of the CDR3 is 16 residues. Trimming shortened V by 3 bases and J by 2 bases, and 16 bases separated the two germline ends. The germline V gene encodes CDR1 SGHNT and CDR2 YYREEE (reference sequence). CDR3 nucleotide sequence: TGTGCCAGCAGCTGGACCCGGGACCGATACACAGATACGCAGTATTTT. This codes for CASSWTRDRYTDTQYF.

Concerning this clone: A junction end diverges from the germline sequence, so it may reflect a read error. The rearrangement links TRBV6-4 to TRBJ1-1; the D is unclear. CDR3 length: 13 amino acids. CDR1 is MRHNA, CDR2 SNTAGT, per germline. The CDR3 protein is CASSDSMKTEAFF. CDR3 coding DNA: TGTGCCAGCAGTGACTCGATGAAGACTGAAGCTTTCTTT.

This chain connects TRBV29-1 to TRBJ1-1; the D is unclear. In germline, CDR1 is SQVTM, CDR2 ANQGSEA. The CDR3 is 12 residues long. The germline V and J ends were trimmed by 3 bases and 0 bases, with 5 bases remaining between them. CDR3 region: CSVDGVNTEAFF. Here the CDR3 DNA reads TGCAGCGTTGATGGGGTGAACACTGAAGCTTTCTTT.

The chain recombines TRBV5-1 with TRBJ1-2, with a tentative D call TRBD1 (5 bases). Per germline, CDR1 SGHRS and CDR2 YFSETQ. The V end lost 4 bases, the J end lost 4 bases, and 11 bases lay between the germline ends. This CDR3 spans 13 amino acids. In DNA, the CDR3 is TGCGCCAGCAGCCCCACGGGGGGCTATGGCTACACCTTC. Translating it yields CASSPTGGYGYTF. Full variable domain (missing parts from reference TRBV5-1 and TRBJ1-2): KAGVTQTPRYLIKTRGQQVTLSCSPISGHRSVSWYQQTPGQGLQFLFEYFSETQRNKGNFPGRFSGRQFSNSRSEMNVSTLELGDSALYLCASSPTGGYGYTFGSGTRLTVV.

The chain carries TRBV7-9 and TRBJ2-3, with 7 nucleotides matching TRBD2. V was pared by 7 bases and J by 3 bases, with 13 bases of the junction left unmatched. The CDR3 loop spans 16 amino acids. The germline V gene encodes CDR1 SEHNR and CDR2 FQNEAQ (reference sequence). This CDR3 reads CASTPPPAGVTDTQYF. The CDR3 nucleotides read TGTGCCAGCACCCCTCCCCCCGCGGGAGTGACAGATACGCAGTATTTT.

The rearrangement joins TRBV19 to TRBJ2-1, with D possibly matching TRBD2 (7 bases). CDR1 LNHDA and CDR2 SQIVND come from the germline V gene (reference sequence). CDR3 length equals 17 residues. V lost 4 bases to trimming and J lost 6 bases, with 22 bases between them. The CDR3 loop is CASSKPGRGRFSNEQFF. Written as DNA, the CDR3 is TGTGCCAGTAGTAAACCAGGGAGGGGGAGATTTAGCAATGAGCAGTTCTTC.

The CDR3 nucleotides are TGTGCCAGCAGCCAACAGCGGGGGGCCTACGAGCAGTACTTC. Translation gives CASSQQRGAYEQYF. This chain links TRBV7-2 with TRBJ2-7; 9 nucleotides agree with TRBD2. The CDR3 runs to 14 residues. With V trimmed by 5 bases and J by 2 bases, 4 bases remained unmatched. Germline V lookup: CDR1 SGHTA, CDR2 FQGNSA.

The rearrangement links TRBV6-1 to TRBJ2-7, with D possibly matching TRBD1 (5 bases). The CDR3 is 15 residues long. Trimming removed 2 bases from V and 3 bases from J, with 14 bases in between. CDR1 is MNHNS and CDR2 is SASEGT in the germline V gene. This CDR3 reads CASSEQGGLFYEQYF. CDR3 nucleotide sequence: TGTGCCAGCAGTGAACAGGGTGGTCTTTTCTACGAGCAGTACTTC.

The chain uses TRBV7-9 and TRBJ2-1, with D hard to call. Trimming took off 4 bases at V and 2 bases at J, with 15 bases between the two ends. Looked up from germline, CDR1 is SEHNR and CDR2 is FQNEAQ (reference sequence). The CDR3 consists of 16 residues. CDR3 sequence: CASSSPDAPAYNEQFF. The DNA for the CDR3 is TGTGCCAGCAGCTCCCCCGACGCACCCGCCTACAATGAGCAGTTCTTC.